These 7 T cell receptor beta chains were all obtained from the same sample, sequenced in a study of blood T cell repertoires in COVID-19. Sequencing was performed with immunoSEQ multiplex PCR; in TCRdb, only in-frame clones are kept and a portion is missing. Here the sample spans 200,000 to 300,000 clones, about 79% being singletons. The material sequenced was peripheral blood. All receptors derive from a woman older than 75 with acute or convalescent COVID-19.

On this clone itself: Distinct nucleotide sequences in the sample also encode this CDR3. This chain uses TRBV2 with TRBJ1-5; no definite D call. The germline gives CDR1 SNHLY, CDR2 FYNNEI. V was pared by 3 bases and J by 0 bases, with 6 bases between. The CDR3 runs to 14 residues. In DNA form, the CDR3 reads TGTGCCAGCAGTGAGGGCGATAGCAATCAGCCCCAGCATTTT. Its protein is CASSEGDSNQPQHF.

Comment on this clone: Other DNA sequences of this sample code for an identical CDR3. The CDR3 nucleotides read TGTGCCAGCTCCGGGGACAGAAATCAGCCCCAGCATTTT. Its protein product is CASSGDRNQPQHF. The chain recombines TRBV18 with TRBJ1-5; 7 positions match TRBD1. The CDR3 has 13 residues. The junction had 3 bases not matched to a gene; V was cut back by 6 bases and J by 4 bases. Germline loops: CDR1 KGHSH, CDR2 LQKENI.

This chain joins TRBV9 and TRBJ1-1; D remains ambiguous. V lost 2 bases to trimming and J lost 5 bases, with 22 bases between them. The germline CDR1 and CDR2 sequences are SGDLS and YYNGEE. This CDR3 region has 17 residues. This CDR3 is CASSVFGQLPLGTEAFF. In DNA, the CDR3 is TGTGCCAGCAGCGTTTTTGGGCAGTTGCCGCTTGGGACTGAAGCTTTCTTT.

In DNA form, the CDR3 reads TGCGCCAGCAGTGACGGGACTAGCGGGCGCCTGGTGACAGATACGCAGTATTTT. Residues: CASSDGTSGRLVTDTQYF. The chain uses TRBV10-1 and TRBJ2-3, with 12 bases that match TRBD2. V was clipped by 3 bases and J by 3 bases; unmatched bases: 10. This CDR3 is 18 amino acids long. Per the germline V gene, CDR1 is WNHNN and CDR2 is SYGVQD (reference sequence).

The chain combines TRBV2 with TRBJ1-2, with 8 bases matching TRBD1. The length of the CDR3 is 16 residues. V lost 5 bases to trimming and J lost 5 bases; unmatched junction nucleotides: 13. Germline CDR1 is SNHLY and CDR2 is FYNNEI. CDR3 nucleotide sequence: TGTGCCAGCAGTTCCTTAGGACAGGGTTTAGTATATGGCTACACCTTC. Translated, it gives CASSSLGQGLVYGYTF.

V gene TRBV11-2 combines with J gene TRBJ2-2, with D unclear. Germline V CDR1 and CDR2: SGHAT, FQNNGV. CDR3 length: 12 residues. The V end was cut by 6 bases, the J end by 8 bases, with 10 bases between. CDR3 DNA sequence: TGTGCCAGCAGTTGGGCCGCTGGGGAGCTGTTTTTT. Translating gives CASSWAAGELFF.

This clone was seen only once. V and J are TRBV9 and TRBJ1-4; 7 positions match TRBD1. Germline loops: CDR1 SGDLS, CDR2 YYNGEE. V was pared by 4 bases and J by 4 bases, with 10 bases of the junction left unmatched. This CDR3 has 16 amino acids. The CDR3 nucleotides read TGTGCCAGCAGCCCCTTGAGGGGGCTTAATAATGAAAAACTGTTTTTT. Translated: CASSPLRGLNNEKLFF.